The present entry profiles one T cell receptor (beta chain) with its context. Its antigen is not identified. The data were obtained in a study of T cell repertoires in cytomegalovirus infection. Looking at the study overall: Carrying CMV and the relevant HLA type showed in public TCR beta signatures.

Study results and caveats: Cumulative frequency of public TCR beta families picked out carriers of CMV plus the relevant HLA. CMV-specific TCR beta clonotypes restricted by HLA-C were the ones dominating the ex vivo response.

TCRdb analysed the reads with MiXCR anew, one entry per CDR3 protein. This sample carries about 320,000 distinct CDR3 sequences, more than 8% of them seen once, and the ten largest clones take 3.5% to 4.5%. The CDR3 contains 15 residues. V was trimmed by 1 base and J by 2 bases, leaving 10 bases between them. CDR1 and CDR2 from the germline V gene are SGHTA and FQGNSA. The J gene is TRBJ2-3, the V gene TRBV7-2; the D gene could be TRBD1 or TRBD2 (5 bases each). Material: PBMCs. The receptor was derived from a human donor in good health (CMV status not recorded). Some clones in this sample may be carry-over from other donors' samples. CDR3 protein: CASSLVGAATDTQYF. As DNA, the CDR3 is TGTGCCAGCAGCTTAGTCGGGGCCGCCACAGATACGCAGTATTTT.